The T cell receptor beta chain under discussion was sequenced for a study of cytomegalovirus exposure and HLA in healthy donors. Findings and limits, study-wide: When a later analysis was performed, an Asian-associated ancestry cluster reportedly had fewer N-insertions than the approximately 700-donor mean. TCR beta V- and J-gene trimming, according to a later analysis, was linked to a missense DCLRE1C variant.

The CDR3 covers 12 residues. Germline CDR1 is SGDLS and CDR2 is YYNGEE. Trimming cost V 4 bases and J 4 bases, with 8 bases left between them. Sampled while nominally healthy, donors likely had unrecorded immune exposures. Worth noting for this clone: Its matching antigen is unknown. This CDR3 is also generated by other DNA sequences in the sample.

Primers included in the PCR were 60 Vbeta and 13 Jbeta primers. The protocol was immunoSEQ multiplex PCR, while the TCRdb copy is restricted to in-frame clones and leaves out a portion. In the table there are about 130,000 clones, about 80% of which are singletons. This receptor was identified in a male donor in good health and CMV-seronegative. The material sequenced was PBMCs. The chain carries TRBV9 and TRBJ1-2, with D hard to call. CDR3 nucleotides: TGTGCCAGCAGCACACGTGCCTATGGCTACACCTTC. Protein: CASSTRAYGYTF.